This T cell receptor (beta chain) came from a study of CD4 T cells in relation to SARS-CoV-2 and coronaviruses. Looking at the study overall: TCR beta CDR3s were sequenced after roughly eleven-day antigen culture of PBMCs.

Germline CDR1 reads SEHNR; CDR2 reads FQNEAQ (reference sequence). Trimming shortened V by 2 bases and J by 0 bases, and 20 bases separated the two germline ends. The CDR3 is 19 amino acids. Before the COVID-19 pandemic, during about 2011-2019, CD4+ T cells were taken from unexposed donors. After 10 to 11 days of culture, CD4+ T cells were isolated. The protocol was immunoSEQ multiplex PCR, while the TCRdb copy is restricted to in-frame clones and leaves out a portion. In the table there are around 32,000 clones, 70% to 85% of which are singletons. This clone has a handful of counts. Its antigen is still unknown.

The chain combines TRBV7-9 with TRBJ1-3; D not certain. The origin of this receptor is a human donor in good health. Sequencing was performed on CD4+ T cells from PBMCs, cultured in vitro. CDR3 sequence reads: CASSLIAGGYLSSGNTIYF. CDR3 bases: TGTGCCAGCAGCTTAATTGCGGGTGGGTACCTCAGCTCTGGAAACACCATATATTTT.